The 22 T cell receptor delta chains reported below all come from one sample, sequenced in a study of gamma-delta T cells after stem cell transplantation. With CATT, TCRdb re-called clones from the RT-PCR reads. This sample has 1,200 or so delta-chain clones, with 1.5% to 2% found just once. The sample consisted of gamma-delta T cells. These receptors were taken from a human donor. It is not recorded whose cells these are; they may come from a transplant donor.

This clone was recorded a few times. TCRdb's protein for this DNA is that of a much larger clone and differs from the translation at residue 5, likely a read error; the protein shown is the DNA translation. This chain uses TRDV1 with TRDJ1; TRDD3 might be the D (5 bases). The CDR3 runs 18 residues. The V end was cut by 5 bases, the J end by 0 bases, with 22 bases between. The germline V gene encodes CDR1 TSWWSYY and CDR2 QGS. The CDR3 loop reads CALGNSTKGGEYTDKLIF. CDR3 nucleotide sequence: TGTGCTCTTGGGAACAGTACCAAGGGCGGGGAGTACACCGATAAACTCATCTTT.

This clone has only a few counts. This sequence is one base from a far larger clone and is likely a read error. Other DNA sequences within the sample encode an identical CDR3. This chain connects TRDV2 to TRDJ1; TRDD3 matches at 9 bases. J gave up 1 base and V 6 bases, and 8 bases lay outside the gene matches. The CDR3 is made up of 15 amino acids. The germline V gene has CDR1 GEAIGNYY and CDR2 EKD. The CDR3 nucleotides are TGTGCCTGTATGGCCTTGGGGGATAGCACCGATAAACTCATCTTT. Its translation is CACMALGDSTDKLIF.

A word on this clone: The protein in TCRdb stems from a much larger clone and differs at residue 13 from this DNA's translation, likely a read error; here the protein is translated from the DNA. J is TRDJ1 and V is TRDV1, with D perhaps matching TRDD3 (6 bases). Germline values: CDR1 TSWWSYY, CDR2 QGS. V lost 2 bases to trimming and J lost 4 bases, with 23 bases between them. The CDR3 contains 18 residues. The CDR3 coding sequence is TGTGCTCTTGGGGAATACCTATTTAGACTGGGTGGAATCGATAAACTCATCTTT. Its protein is CALGEYLFRLGGIDKLIF.

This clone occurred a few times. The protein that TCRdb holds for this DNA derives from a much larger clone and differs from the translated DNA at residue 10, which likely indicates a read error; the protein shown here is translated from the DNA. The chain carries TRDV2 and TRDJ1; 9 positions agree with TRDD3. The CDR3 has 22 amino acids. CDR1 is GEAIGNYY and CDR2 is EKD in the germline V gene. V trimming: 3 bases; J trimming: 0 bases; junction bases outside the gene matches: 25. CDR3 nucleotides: TGTGCCTGTGACCAATCGTACTGGGGGAAACGTAGTACGCCATCGTACACCGATAAACTCATCTTT. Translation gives CACDQSYWGKRSTPSYTDKLIF.

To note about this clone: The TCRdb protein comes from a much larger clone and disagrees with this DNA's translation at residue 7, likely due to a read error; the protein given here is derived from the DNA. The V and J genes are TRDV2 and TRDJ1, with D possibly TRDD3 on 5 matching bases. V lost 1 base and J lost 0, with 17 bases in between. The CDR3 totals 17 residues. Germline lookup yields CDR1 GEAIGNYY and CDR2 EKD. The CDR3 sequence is CACDTLRDPAYTDKLIF. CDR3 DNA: TGTGCCTGTGACACACTGAGGGATCCAGCGTACACCGATAAACTCATCTTT.

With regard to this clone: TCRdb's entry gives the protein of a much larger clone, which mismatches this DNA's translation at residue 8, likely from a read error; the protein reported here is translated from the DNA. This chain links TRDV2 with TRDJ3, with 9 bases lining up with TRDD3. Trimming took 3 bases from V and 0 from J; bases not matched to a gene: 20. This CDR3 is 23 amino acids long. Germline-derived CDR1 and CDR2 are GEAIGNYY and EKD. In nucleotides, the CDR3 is TGTGCCTGTGACGCGGGATACGGGGGGATACAAGACGGAGGCTCCTGGGACACCCGACAGATGTTTTTC. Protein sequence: CACDAGYGGIQDGGSWDTRQMFF.

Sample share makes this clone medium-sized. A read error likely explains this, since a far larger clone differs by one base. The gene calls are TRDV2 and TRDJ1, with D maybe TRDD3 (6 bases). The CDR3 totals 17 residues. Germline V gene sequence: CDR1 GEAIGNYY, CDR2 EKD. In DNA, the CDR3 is TGTGCCTGTGGCACCGCTTGGGGGTCCTCTTACACCGATAAACTCATCTTT. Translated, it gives CACGTAWGSSYTDKLIF.

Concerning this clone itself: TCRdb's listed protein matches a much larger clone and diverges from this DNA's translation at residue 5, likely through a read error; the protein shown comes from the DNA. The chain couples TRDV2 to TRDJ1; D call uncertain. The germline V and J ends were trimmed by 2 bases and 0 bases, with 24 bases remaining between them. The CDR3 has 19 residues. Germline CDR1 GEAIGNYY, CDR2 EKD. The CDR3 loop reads CACDMVTNGVETYTDKLIF. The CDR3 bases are TGTGCCTGTGACATGGTAACGAATGGTGTGGAGACGTACACCGATAAACTCATCTTT.

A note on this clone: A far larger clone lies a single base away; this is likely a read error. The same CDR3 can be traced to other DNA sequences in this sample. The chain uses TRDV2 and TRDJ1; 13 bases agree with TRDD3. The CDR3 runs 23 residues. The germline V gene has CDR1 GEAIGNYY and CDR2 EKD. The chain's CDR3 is CACDTPFSLGDTISSLDTDKLIF. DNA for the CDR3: TGTGCCTGCGACACCCCCTTTTCACTGGGGGATACGATATCCTCATTGGACACCGATAAACTCATCTTT.

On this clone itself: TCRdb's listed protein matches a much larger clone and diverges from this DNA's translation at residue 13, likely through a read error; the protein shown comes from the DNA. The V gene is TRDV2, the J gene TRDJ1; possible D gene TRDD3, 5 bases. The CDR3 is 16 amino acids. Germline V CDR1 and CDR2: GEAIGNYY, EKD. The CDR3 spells CACDTAEVTGADRLIF. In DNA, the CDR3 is TGTGCCTGTGACACCGCGGAAGTTACTGGCGCCGATAGACTCATCTTT.

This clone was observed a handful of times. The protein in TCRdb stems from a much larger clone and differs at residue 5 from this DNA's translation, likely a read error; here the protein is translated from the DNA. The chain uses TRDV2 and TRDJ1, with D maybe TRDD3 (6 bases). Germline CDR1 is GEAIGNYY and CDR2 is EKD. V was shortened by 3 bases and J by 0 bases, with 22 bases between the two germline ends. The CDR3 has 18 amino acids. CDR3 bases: TGTGCCTGTGACGGCCTAAAGGGGGACGATTTTTACACCGATAAACTCATCTTT. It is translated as CACDGLKGDDFYTDKLIF.

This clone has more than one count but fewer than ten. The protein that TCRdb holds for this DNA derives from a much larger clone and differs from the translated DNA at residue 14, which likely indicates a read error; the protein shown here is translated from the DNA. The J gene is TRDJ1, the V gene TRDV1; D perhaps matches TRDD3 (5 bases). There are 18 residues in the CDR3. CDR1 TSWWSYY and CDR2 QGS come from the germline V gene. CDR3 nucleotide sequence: TGTGCTCTTGGGGATCCCCGATCTGCAACCGGGGGTACCGGTAAACTCATCTTT. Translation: CALGDPRSATGGTGKLIF.

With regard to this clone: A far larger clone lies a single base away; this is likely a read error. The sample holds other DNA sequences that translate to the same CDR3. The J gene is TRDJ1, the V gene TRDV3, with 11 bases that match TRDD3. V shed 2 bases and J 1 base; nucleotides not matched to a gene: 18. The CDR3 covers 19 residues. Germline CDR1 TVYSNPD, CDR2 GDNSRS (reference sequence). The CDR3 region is CAFHSYSSWGIRGTDKLIF. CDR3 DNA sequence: TGTGCCTTTCACTCCTACTCCTCGTGGGGGATACGAGGCACCGATAAACTCATCTTT.

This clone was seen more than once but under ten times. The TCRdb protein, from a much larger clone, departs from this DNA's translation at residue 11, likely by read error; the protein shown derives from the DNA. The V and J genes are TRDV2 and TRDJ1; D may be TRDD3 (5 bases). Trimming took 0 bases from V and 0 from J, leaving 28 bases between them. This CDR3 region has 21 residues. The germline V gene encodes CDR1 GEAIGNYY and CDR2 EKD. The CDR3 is CACDTVGLLGRYKLYTDKLIF. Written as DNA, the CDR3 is TGTGCCTGTGACACCGTGGGGCTATTGGGGAGATATAAATTGTACACCGATAAACTCATCTTT.

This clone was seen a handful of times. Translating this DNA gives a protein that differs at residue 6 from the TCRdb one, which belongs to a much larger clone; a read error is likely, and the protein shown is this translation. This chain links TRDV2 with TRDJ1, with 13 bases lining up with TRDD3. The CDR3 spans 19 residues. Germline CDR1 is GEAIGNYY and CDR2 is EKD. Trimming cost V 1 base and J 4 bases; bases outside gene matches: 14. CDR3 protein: CACDTGFTGGYAHFDKLIF. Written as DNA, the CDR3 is TGTGCCTGTGACACGGGCTTCACTGGGGGATACGCGCACTTCGATAAACTCATCTTT.

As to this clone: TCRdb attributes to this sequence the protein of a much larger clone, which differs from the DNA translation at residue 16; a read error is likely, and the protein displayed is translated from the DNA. The CDR3 loop is CALGEPPSPFRTGGVADKLIF. For the CDR3, the DNA is TGTGCTCTTGGGGAACCCCCGAGCCCTTTCCGTACTGGGGGAGTCGCCGATAAACTCATCTTT. The chain employs TRDV1 and TRDJ1, with 9 positions matching TRDD3. The V gene end was trimmed by 1 base and the J gene end by 3 bases; junction bases not matched to a gene: 21. Per germline, CDR1 TSWWSYY and CDR2 QGS. This CDR3 region has 21 residues.

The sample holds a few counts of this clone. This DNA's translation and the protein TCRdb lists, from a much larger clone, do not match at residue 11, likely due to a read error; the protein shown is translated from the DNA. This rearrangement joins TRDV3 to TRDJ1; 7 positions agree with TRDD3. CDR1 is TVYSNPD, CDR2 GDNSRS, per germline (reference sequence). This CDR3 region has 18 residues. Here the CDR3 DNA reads TGTGCGAGTGGGGCCGGGGGGATCAACAGCGAACATGAACAAAAACTCATCTTT. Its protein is CASGAGGINSEHEQKLIF.

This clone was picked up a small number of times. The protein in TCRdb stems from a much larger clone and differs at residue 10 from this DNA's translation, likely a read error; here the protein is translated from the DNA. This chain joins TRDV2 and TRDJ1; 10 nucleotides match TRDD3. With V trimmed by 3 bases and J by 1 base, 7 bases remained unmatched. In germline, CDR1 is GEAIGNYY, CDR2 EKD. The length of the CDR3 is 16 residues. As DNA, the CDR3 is TGTGCCTGTGACTTTCTACTGGGGGATGGCACCGATAAACTCATCTTT. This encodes CACDFLLGDGTDKLIF.

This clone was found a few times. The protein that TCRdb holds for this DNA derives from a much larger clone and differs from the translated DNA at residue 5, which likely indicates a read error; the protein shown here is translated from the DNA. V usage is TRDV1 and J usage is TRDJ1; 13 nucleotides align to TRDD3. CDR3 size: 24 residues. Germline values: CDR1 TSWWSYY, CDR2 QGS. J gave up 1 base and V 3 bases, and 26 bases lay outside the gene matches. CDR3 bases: TGTGCTCTTGGGGATCTAGGAATGTTTCCGTCTCGGTACTGGGGGATACGCGGCACCGATAAACTCATCTTT. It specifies CALGDLGMFPSRYWGIRGTDKLIF.

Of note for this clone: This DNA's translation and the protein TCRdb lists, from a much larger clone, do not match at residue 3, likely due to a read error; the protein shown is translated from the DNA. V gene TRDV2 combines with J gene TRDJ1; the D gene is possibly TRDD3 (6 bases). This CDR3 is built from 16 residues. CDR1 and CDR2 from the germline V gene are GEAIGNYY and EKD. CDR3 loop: CARDHLGGPYTDKLIF. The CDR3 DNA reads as TGTGCCCGTGACCATCTTGGGGGGCCGTACACCGATAAACTCATCTTT.

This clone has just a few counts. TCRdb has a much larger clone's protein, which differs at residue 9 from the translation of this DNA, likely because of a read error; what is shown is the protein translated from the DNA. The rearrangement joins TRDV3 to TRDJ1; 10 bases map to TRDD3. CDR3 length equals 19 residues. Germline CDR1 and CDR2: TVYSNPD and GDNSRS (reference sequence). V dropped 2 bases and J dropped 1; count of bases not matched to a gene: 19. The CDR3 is CAFHSYSSRGIRGTDKLIF. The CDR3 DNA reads TGTGCCTTTCACTCCTATTCCTCGCGGGGGATACGAGGCACCGATAAACTCATCTTT.

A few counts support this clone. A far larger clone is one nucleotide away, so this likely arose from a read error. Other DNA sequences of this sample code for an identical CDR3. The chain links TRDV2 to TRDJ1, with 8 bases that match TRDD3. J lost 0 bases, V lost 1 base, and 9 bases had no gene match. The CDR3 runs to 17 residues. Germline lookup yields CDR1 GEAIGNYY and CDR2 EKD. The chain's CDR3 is CACDTLGDPAYTDKLIF. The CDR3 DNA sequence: TGTGCCTGTGACACATTGGGGGATCCAGCGTACACCGATAAACTCATCTTT.